Below are 9 T cell receptor beta chains sequenced from a single sample in a study of beta chain features in type 1 diabetes. Whole-study findings and limits: Across all four CD4+ subsets, people with type 1 diabetes showed modestly shorter TCRB CDR3s.

Sequenced material consisted of expressed TCRB transcripts (all of the isolated RNA was reverse transcribed). Here immunoSEQ multiplex PCR was the method, and the copy in TCRdb shows in-frame clones only, minus some. The sample has 250,000 to 300,000 clones, around 24% seen once. Antigens for these TCRs are unknown. Sequenced input: naive CD4+ T cells from blood. All receptors derive from a woman in her thirties with type 1 diabetes.

The CDR3 coding sequence is TGTGCCAGCAGTTTTACCGGGACAGGGACCTACGAGCAGTACTTC. Translated: CASSFTGTGTYEQYF. V and J are TRBV28 and TRBJ2-7; 9 positions agree with TRBD1. The V gene's germline CDR1 is MDHEN and CDR2 SYDVKM. V gave up 3 bases and J gave up 2 bases; unmatched junction bases: 5. The CDR3 loop spans 15 amino acids.

This clone was picked up one time. The V gene is TRBV27, the J gene TRBJ2-1; no reliable D call. The length of the CDR3 is 11 residues. V lost 6 bases and J 5 bases, leaving 5 bases between the germline ends. The germline CDR1 and CDR2 sequences are MNHEY and SMNVEV (reference sequence). The CDR3 DNA reads TGTGCCAGCAGAACAAACAATGAGCAGTTCTTC. It encodes CASRTNNEQFF.

Only a few counts were recorded for this clone. The sample carries other DNA sequences with the same CDR3. The V and J genes are TRBV29-1 and TRBJ1-2; TRBD1 matches 7 bases. The germline CDR1 and CDR2 sequences are SQVTM and ANQGSEA. This CDR3 has 12 amino acids. Unmatched junction bases numbered 2, after V lost 6 bases and J lost 1 base. DNA for the CDR3: TGCAGCGTGGGGGACAGTAACTATGGCTACACCTTC. Its translation is CSVGDSNYGYTF.

V usage is TRBV29-1 and J usage is TRBJ1-1; D possibly corresponds to TRBD1 (6 bases). In germline, CDR1 is SQVTM, CDR2 ANQGSEA. V lost 1 base, J lost 1 base, and 13 bases lay in between. CDR3 length: 15 residues. The CDR3 region has the DNA TGCAGCGTTGAAGCCCCAGGGGCCCCGAACACTGAAGCTTTCTTT. This sequence encodes CSVEAPGAPNTEAFF.

The chain is built from TRBV30 and TRBJ1-5; D is uncertain. This CDR3 region has 13 residues. The V and J ends lost 1 base and 6 bases respectively, with 10 bases between them. Germline V CDR1 and CDR2: GTSNPN, SVGIG (reference sequence). CDR3 bases: TGTGCCTGGAGTGCCTCGGAGGGTCAGCCCCAGCATTTT. Translated, it gives CAWSASEGQPQHF. Drawing the rest from reference TRBV30 and TRBJ1-5, the complete variable domain is SQTIHQWPATLVQPVGSPLSLECTVEGTSNPNLYWYRQAAGRGLQLLFYSVGIGQISSEVPQNLSASRPQDRQFILSSKKLLLSDSGFYLCAWSASEGQPQHFGDGTRLSIL.

On this clone itself: Compared with germline, one end of the junction differs, possibly owing to a read error. The genes are TRBV29-1 and TRBJ2-5, with 9 bases lining up with TRBD2. The CDR3 is 12 amino acids. Germline CDR1 reads SQVTM; CDR2 reads ANQGSEA. The DNA for the CDR3 is TGCAGCGTTGCTAGCGGGGAAGAGACCCAGCACTTC. Residues: CSVASGEETQHF.

The chain carries TRBV30 and TRBJ1-1; D is undetermined. The germline V and J ends were trimmed by 2 bases and 1 base, with 14 bases remaining between them. The CDR3 sequence is 15 residues long. The germline V gene has CDR1 GTSNPN and CDR2 SVGIG (reference sequence). The CDR3 DNA reads as TGTGCCTGGAGTACGGGTCGGCCTTCGAACACTGAAGCTTTCTTT. Residues: CAWSTGRPSNTEAFF.

J is TRBJ2-3 and V is TRBV2, with 8 bases aligning to TRBD1. The germline gives CDR1 SNHLY, CDR2 FYNNEI. The CDR3 is made up of 15 amino acids. After removal of 3 bases from V and 4 bases from J, the junction contained 6 bases not matched to a gene. In nucleotides, the CDR3 is TGTGCCAGCAGTGAGGGGGGACAGGCAGCAGATACGCAGTATTTT. Amino acids: CASSEGGQAADTQYF. The full variable domain, completed using reference TRBV2 and TRBJ2-3, is EPEVTQTPSHQVTQMGQEVILRCVPISNHLYFYWYRQILGQKVEFLVSFYNNEISEKSEIFDDQFSVERPDGSNFTLKIRSTKLEDSAMYFCASSEGGQAADTQYFGPGTRLTVL.

V usage is TRBV9 and J usage is TRBJ2-5; D possibly corresponds to TRBD2 (5 bases). CDR1 and CDR2 (germline): SGDLS, YYNGEE. The V gene lost 7 bases and the J gene lost 2 bases, with 15 bases spanning the gap. The CDR3 loop spans 14 amino acids. The CDR3 spells CASSGSSGQETQYF. The CDR3 DNA follows: TGTGCCAGCTCAGGTTCTTCGGGGCAAGAGACCCAGTACTTC. Full variable domain (remainder filled in from reference TRBV9 and TRBJ2-5): DSGVTQTPKHLITATGQRVTLRCSPRSGDLSVYWYQQSLDQGLQFLIQYYNGEERAKGNILERFSAQQFPDLHSELNLSSLELGDSALYFCASSGSSGQETQYFGPGTRLLVL.